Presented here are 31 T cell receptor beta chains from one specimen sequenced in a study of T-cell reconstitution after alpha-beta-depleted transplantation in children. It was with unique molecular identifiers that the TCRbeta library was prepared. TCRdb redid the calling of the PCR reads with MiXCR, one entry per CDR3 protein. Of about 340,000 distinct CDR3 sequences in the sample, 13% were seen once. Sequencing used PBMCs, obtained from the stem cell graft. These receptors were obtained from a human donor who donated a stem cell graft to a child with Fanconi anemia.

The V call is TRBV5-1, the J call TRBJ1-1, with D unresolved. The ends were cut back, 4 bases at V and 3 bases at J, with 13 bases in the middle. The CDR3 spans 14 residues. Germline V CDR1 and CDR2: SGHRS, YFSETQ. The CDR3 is CASSPGFGHTEAFF. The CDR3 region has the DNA TGCGCCAGCAGCCCGGGCTTCGGGCACACTGAAGCTTTCTTT. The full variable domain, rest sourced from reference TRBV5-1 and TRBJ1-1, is KAGVTQTPRYLIKTRGQQVTLSCSPISGHRSVSWYQQTPGQGLQFLFEYFSETQRNKGNFPGRFSGRQFSNSRSEMNVSTLELGDSALYLCASSPGFGHTEAFFGQGTRLTVV.

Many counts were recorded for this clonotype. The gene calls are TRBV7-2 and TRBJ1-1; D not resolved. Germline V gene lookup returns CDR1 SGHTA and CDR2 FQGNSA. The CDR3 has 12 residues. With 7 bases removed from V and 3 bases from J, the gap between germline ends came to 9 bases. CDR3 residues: CASNLRDTEAFF. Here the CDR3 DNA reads TGTGCCAGCAACTTGAGGGACACTGAAGCTTTCTTT.

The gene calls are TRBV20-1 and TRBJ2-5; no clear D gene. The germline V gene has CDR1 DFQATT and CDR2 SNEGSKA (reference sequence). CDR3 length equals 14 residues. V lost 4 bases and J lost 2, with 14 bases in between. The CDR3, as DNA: TGCAGTGCTATAAATCCCGGAAGGCAAGAGACCCAGTACTTC. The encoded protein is CSAINPGRQETQYF.

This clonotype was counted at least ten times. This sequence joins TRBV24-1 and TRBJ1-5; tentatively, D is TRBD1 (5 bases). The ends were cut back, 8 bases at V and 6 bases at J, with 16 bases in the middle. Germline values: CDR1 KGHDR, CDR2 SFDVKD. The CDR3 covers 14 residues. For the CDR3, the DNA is TGTGCCACCAACCTTGACGGGGGAAGTCAGCCCCAGCATTTT. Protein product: CATNLDGGSQPQHF.

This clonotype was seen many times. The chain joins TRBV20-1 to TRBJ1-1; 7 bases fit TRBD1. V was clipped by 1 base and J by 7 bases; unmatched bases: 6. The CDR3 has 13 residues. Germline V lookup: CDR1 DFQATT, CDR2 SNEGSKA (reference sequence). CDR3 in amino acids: CSARVRGRFEAFF. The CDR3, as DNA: TGCAGTGCTAGAGTGAGGGGGCGATTTGAAGCTTTCTTT.

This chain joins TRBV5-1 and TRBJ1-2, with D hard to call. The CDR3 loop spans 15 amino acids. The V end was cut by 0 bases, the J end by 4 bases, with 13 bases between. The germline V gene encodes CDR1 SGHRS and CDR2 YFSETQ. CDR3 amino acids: CASSLGPGTVYGYTF. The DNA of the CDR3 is TGCGCCAGCAGCTTGGGTCCAGGCACCGTCTATGGCTACACCTTC.

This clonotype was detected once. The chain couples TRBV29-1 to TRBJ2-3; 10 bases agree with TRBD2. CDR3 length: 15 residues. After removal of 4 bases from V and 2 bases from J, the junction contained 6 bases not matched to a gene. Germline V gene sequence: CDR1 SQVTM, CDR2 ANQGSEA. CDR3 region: CSVARTSGFTDTQYF. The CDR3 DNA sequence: TGCAGCGTTGCCCGGACTAGCGGCTTCACAGATACGCAGTATTTT.

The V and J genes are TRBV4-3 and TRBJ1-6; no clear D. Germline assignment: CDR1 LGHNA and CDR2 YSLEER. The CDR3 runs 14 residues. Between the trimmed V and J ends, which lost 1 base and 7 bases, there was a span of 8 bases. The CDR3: CASSQGAPNSPLHF. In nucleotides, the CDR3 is TGCGCCAGCAGCCAAGGAGCCCCGAATTCACCCCTCCACTTT.

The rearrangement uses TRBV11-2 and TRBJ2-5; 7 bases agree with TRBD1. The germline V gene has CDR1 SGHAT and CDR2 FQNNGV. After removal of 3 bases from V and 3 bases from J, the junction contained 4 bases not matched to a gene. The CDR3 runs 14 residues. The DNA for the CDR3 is TGTGCCAGCAGCTTGTCAGGGGGAAAAGAGACCCAGTACTTC. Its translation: CASSLSGGKETQYF.

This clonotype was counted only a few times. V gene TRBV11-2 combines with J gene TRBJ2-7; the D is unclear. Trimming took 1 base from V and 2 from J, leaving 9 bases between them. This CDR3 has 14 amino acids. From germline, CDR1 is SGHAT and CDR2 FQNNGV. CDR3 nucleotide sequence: TGTGCCAGCAGCTTAGGTTGGGGAACCTACGAGCAGTACTTC. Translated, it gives CASSLGWGTYEQYF.

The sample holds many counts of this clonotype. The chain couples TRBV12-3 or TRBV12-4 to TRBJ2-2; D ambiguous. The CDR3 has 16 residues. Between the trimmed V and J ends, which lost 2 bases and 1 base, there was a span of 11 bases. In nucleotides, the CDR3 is TGTGCCAGCAGTTTAATGCAGGTGTTGAACACCGGGGAGCTGTTTTTT. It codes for CASSLMQVLNTGELFF.

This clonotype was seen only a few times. The DNA of the CDR3 is TGTGCCACCGGTTGGCAGTGGGGAAACACCATATATTTT. As protein: CATGWQWGNTIYF. The rearrangement uses TRBV6-5 and TRBJ1-3; no clear D gene. CDR3 size: 13 residues. The ends were cut back, 10 bases at V and 4 bases at J, with 14 bases in the middle. In germline, CDR1 is MNHEY, CDR2 SVGAGI.

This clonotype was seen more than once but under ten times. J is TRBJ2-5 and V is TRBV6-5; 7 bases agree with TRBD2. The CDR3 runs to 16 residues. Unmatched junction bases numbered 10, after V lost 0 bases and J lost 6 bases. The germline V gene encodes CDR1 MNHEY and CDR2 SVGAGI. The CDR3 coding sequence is TGTGCCAGCAGTTACTCGACTAAGGGAGGGCGGCAGACCCAGTACTTC. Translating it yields CASSYSTKGGRQTQYF.

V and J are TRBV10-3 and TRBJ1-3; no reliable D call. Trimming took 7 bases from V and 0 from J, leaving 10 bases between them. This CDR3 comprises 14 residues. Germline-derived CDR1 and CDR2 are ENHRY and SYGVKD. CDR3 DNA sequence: TGTGCCATCACTGGCAGCCGCTCTGGAAACACCATATATTTT. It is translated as CAITGSRSGNTIYF.

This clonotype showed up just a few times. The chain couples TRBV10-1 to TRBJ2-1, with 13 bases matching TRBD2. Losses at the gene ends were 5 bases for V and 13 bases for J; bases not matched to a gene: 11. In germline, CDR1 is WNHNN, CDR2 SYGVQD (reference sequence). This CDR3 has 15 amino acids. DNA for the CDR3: TGCGCCAGCAGTCAACTAGCGGGGGGGCAGGGCTCACAGTTCTTC. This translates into CASSQLAGGQGSQFF.

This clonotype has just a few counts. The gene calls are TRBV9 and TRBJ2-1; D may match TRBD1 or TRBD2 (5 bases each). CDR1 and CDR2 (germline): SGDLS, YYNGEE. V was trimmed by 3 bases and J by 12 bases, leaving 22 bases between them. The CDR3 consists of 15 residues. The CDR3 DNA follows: TGTGCCAGCAGCGATGGGGACGCAGGTACGGCTGGGCAGTTCTTC. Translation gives CASSDGDAGTAGQFF.

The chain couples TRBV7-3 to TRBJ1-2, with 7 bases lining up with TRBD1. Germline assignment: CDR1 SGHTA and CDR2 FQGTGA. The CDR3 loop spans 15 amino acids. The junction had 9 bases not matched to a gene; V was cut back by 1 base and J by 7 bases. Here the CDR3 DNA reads TGTGCCAGCAGCTTAAGTTTACAGGGGCCTTCTGGCTACACCTTC. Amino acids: CASSLSLQGPSGYTF.

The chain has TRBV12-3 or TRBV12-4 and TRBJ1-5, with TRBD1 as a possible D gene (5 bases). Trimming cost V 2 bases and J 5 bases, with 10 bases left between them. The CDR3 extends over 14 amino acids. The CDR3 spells CASSLSGGHQPQHF. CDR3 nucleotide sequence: TGTGCCAGCAGTTTATCGGGGGGTCATCAGCCCCAGCATTTT.

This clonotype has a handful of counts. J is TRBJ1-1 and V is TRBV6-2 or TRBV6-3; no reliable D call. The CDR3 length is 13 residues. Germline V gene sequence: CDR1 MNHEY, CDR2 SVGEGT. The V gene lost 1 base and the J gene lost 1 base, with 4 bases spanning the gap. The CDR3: CASSYYGNTEAFF. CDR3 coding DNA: TGTGCCAGCAGTTACTACGGGAACACTGAAGCTTTCTTT.

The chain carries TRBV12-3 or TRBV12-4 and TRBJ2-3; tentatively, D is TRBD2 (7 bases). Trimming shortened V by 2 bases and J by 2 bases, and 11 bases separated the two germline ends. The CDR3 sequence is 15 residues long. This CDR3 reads CASSLWGGATDTQYF. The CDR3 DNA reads TGTGCCAGCAGTTTATGGGGGGGGGCCACAGATACGCAGTATTTT.

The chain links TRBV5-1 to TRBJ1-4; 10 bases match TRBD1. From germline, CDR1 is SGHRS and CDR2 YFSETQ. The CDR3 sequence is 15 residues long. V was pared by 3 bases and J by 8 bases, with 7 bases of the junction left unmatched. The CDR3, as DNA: TGCGCCAGCAGCTCGGCCGGGACAGGGGTAGAAAAACTGTTTTTT. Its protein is CASSSAGTGVEKLFF.

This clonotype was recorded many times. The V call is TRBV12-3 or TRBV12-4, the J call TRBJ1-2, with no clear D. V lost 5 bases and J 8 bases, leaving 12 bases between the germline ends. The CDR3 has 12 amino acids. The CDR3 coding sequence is TGTGCCAGCAGTCCGCCGGAGGGCGGCTACACCTTC. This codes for CASSPPEGGYTF.

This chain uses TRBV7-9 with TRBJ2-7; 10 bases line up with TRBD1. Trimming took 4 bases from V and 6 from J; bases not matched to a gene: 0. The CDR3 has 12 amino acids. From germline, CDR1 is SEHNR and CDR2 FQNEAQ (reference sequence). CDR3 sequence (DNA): TGTGCCAGCAGCTGGGACAGGGGCGAGCAGTACGTC. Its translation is CASSWDRGEQYV.

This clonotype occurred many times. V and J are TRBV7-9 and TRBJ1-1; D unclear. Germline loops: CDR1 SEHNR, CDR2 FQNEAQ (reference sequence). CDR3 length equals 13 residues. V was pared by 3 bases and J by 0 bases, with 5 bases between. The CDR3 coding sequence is TGTGCCAGCAGCTTCGTGGTGAACACTGAAGCTTTCTTT. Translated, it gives CASSFVVNTEAFF.

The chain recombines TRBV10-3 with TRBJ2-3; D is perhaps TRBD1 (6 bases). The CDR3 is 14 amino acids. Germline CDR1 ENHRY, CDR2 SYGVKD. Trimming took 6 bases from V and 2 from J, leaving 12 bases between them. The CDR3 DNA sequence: TGTGCCATCAGGGGGGACACCGCCACAGATACGCAGTATTTT. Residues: CAIRGDTATDTQYF.

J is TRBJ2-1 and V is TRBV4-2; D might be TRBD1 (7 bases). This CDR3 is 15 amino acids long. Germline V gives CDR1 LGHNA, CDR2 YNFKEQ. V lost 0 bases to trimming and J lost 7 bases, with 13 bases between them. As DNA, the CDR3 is TGTGCCAGCAGCCAAGATGAGGGGGCGGGGAATGAGCAGTTCTTC. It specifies CASSQDEGAGNEQFF.

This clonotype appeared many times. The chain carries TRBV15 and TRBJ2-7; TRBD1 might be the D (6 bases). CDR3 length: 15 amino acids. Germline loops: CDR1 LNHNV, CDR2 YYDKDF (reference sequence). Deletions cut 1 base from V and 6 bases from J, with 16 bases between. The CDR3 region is CATSRGVRGSGEQYF. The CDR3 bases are TGTGCCACCAGCAGAGGGGTCAGGGGTTCGGGCGAGCAGTACTTC.

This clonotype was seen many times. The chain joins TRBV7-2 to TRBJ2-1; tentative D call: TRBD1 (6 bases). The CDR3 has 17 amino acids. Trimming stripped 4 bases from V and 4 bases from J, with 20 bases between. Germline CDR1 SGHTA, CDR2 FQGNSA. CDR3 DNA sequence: TGTGCCAGCAGCTCCTCCATAAGGGGACAAGAATACAATGAGCAGTTCTTC. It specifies CASSSSIRGQEYNEQFF.

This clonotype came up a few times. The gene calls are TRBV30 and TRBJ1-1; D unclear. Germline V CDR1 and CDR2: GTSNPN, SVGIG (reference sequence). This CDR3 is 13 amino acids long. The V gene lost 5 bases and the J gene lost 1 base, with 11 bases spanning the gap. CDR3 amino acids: CAWGGSRNTEAFF. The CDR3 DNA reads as TGTGCCTGGGGTGGGTCAAGGAACACTGAAGCTTTCTTT. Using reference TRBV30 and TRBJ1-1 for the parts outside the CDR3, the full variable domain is SQTIHQWPATLVQPVGSPLSLECTVEGTSNPNLYWYRQAAGRGLQLLFYSVGIGQISSEVPQNLSASRPQDRQFILSSKKLLLSDSGFYLCAWGGSRNTEAFFGQGTRLTVV.

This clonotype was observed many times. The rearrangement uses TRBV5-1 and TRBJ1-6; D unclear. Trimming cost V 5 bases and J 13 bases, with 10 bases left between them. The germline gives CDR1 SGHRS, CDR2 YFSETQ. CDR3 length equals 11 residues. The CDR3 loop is CASRESGPLHF. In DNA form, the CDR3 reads TGCGCCAGCAGGGAAAGCGGTCCCCTCCACTTT. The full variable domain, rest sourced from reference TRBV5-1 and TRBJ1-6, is KAGVTQTPRYLIKTRGQQVTLSCSPISGHRSVSWYQQTPGQGLQFLFEYFSETQRNKGNFPGRFSGRQFSNSRSEMNVSTLELGDSALYLCASRESGPLHFGNGTRLTVT.

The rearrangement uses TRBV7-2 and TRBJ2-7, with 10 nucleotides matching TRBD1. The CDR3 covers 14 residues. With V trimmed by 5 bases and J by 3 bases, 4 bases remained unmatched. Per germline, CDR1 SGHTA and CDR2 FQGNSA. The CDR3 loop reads CASSTTGGGYEQYF. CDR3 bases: TGTGCCAGCAGCACGACAGGGGGCGGCTACGAGCAGTACTTC.